Given below is one TCR beta chain in context. The antigen it binds to is not known. Base qualities are not provided; no much larger clone lies one nucleotide away. TCRbeta CDR3 regions were amplified from genomic DNA using the immunoSEQ Assay, a bias-controlled multiplex PCR. In the source study's methods: Within the assay, amplification of reference gene primers was used to estimate how many nucleated cells each sample contained. Sequence reads were collapsed and filtered to measure the absolute abundance of every unique TCRbeta CDR3 rearrangement. Productive Simpson clonality was computed per sample as the square root of Simpson's diversity index over productive rearrangements. TCRdb provides this immuneACCESS table in a form limited to in-frame rearrangements. Some clones are lacking; in checked studies, under half of them reflect an unresolved V gene, and why the rest are absent is not known. V and J calls and clone size come straight from that table; D and trimming were deduced from the DNA. A total of about 170,000 clones appear in this sample, around nine tenths of them only once. The leading ten clones occupy over 3.5% of the sample.

In the germline V gene (reference sequence), CDR1 corresponds to MNHEY and CDR2 to SMNVEV. From its cysteine to its phenylalanine, the CDR3 spans 14 amino acids. Solely the CDR3 DNA is kept, with 42 bases framed from the first base. V lost 2 bases and J lost 5 bases; the stretch between them is 10 bases long. These data come from a study of blood T cell repertoires in COVID-19 (dated by TCRdb to the early 2020s). About the full investigation: Collaborator samples came from the United States, Italy and Spain and covered acute and convalescent phases of COVID-19. A freely available public database, intended as a resource for researchers studying the immune response to SARS-CoV-2, is where the repertoires were released. Sample metadata almost always included a de-identified subject ID, COVID-19 status, age in years and sex. The material from the prospective study consisted of cDNA or gDNA derived from T cells, B-cell-depleted T cells, or PBMCs. Deeply sampled blood TCRbeta repertoires from subjects exposed to, actively infected with, or recovered from COVID-19 were included in the dataset. Samples came from the ongoing ImmuneRACE study (first 160 participants) plus 1,254 subjects from 6 global collaborators. Where HLA class I and class II types were available, the types were taken from metadata supplied by the sample provider, not from assay-based typing.

Whole blood was collected in K2EDTA tubes by collaborating institutions according to the institutions' own protocols. For TCRbeta analysis, collaborator samples were shipped as frozen whole blood, as isolated PBMCs, or as DNA extracted from either sample type. Broad study findings and their caveats: The amount of clinical and demographic metadata varied by source and participant and was provided uncurated.

The chain is assembled from TRBV27 and TRBJ1-5, with TRBD1 as a weak D call on 6 bases. The sequencing sample was made of peripheral blood. The clonotype originates from a man aged 18 to 35 with active or convalescent COVID-19. CDR3 sequence: CASSLKAGDQPQHF. The DNA reads as follows: TGTGCCAGCAGTTTAAAGGCAGGGGATCAGCCCCAGCATTTT.